This paragraph reports one T cell receptor (beta chain). Antigen: not known. In TCRdb, the 5' RACE reads were re-called with MiXCR into one record per CDR3 protein. The sample gives about 57,000 distinct CDR3 sequences, about 28% of which show up once; 3% to 4% is in the top ten. General study results and limits: The larger cohort examined one V-J beta rearrangement, not whole repertoires. Tumor Treg TCRs overlapped most with tumor naive CD4+ cells.

V was clipped by 6 bases and J by 3 bases; unmatched bases: 3. The CDR3 consists of 13 residues. The germline CDR1 and CDR2 sequences are LGHNA and YNFKEQ. The memory fraction was CD4+CD45RO+CD25- cells. This chain links TRBV4-2 with TRBJ1-1, with 8 bases that match TRBD1. The sequenced sample was tumor-infiltrating memory CD4+ T cells sorted from the breast tumor. Subset noted: memory CD4+ T cells, CD4+CD45RO+CD25-. The origin of this receptor is a female donor with breast cancer. The CDR3 DNA follows: TGTGCCAGCAGGCAACAGGGGGACACTGAAGCTTTCTTT. Translating gives CASRQQGDTEAFF.